These 26 T cell receptor beta chains came from one sample sequenced in a study of cytomegalovirus exposure and HLA in healthy donors. The PCR contained 60 Vbeta and 13 Jbeta primers. Measured with immunoSEQ multiplex PCR; TCRdb has only the in-frame clones, and not every one. The table includes some 190,000 clones, about 82% detected once. Sequencing was done on a sample of PBMCs. All receptors come from a woman younger than 45 in good health and CMV-seronegative.

The V gene is TRBV25-1, the J gene TRBJ1-2; D is undetermined. CDR3 length: 13 residues. Trimming removed 10 bases from V and 1 base from J, with 13 bases in between. Germline values: CDR1 MGHDK, CDR2 SYGVNS. The CDR3, as DNA: TGTGCCACCTCCATGAGCCATAACTATGGCTACACCTTC. It is translated as CATSMSHNYGYTF.

CDR3 loop: CASSLSRTGLGDLSDTQYF. Here the CDR3 DNA reads TGTGCCAGCAGCTTATCCAGGACAGGGCTCGGAGATTTGTCAGATACGCAGTATTTT. The chain joins TRBV7-6 to TRBJ2-3; 8 bases align to TRBD1. CDR3 length: 19 amino acids. CDR1 and CDR2 from the germline V gene are SGHVS and FNYEAQ. V lost 2 bases to trimming and J lost 4 bases; unmatched junction nucleotides: 17.

CDR3 DNA sequence: TGTGCCAGCAGCCCGGACAGGACGCACACCATATATTTT. It specifies CASSPDRTHTIYF. J is TRBJ1-3 and V is TRBV5-6, with 7 bases fitting TRBD1. J gave up 8 bases and V 4 bases, and 6 bases lay outside the gene matches. The CDR3 contains 13 residues. From germline, CDR1 is SGHDT and CDR2 YYEEEE. Complete variable domain (other parts from reference TRBV5-6 and TRBJ1-3): DAGVTQSPTHLIKTRGQQVTLRCSPKSGHDTVSWYQQALGQGPQFIFQYYEEEERQRGNFPDRFSGHQFPNYSSELNVNALLLGDSALYLCASSPDRTHTIYFGEGSWLTVV.

This chain connects TRBV23-1 to TRBJ1-1; the match to TRBD1 covers 9 bases. TRBV23-1 is identified as an open reading frame with a role that is uncertain. V gave up 1 base and J gave up 2 bases; unmatched junction bases: 2. CDR3 size: 15 residues. CDR3 sequence: CASSQLQGANTEAFF. CDR3 nucleotides: TGCGCCAGCAGTCAATTACAGGGGGCCAACACTGAAGCTTTCTTT.

The gene calls are TRBV7-9 and TRBJ2-7; D gene unclear. The CDR3 is 13 amino acids. CDR1 is SEHNR, CDR2 FQNEAQ, per germline (reference sequence). V lost 5 bases and J 4 bases, leaving 12 bases between the germline ends. The CDR3, as DNA: TGTGCCAGCAGCCCACCACAGAGTTACGAGCAGTACTTC. Residues: CASSPPQSYEQYF.

The J gene is TRBJ1-4, the V gene TRBV6-1; TRBD1 matches 7 bases. The CDR3 has 14 amino acids. The germline V gene encodes CDR1 MNHNS and CDR2 SASEGT. V lost 7 bases and J lost 15; bases outside the gene matches: 17. This chain's CDR3 is CASKLIWQQGTVFF. CDR3 DNA: TGTGCCAGCAAACTAATATGGCAACAGGGGACGGTGTTTTTT.

As DNA, the CDR3 is TGTGCCAGCTCACTCCTGGACAAAGATGAAGCTTTCTTT. Encoded protein: CASSLLDKDEAFF. The chain combines TRBV18 with TRBJ1-1; D may be TRBD1 (5 bases). CDR3 length: 13 amino acids. V lost 4 bases to trimming and J lost 7 bases, with 13 bases between them. Germline-derived CDR1 and CDR2 are KGHSH and LQKENI.

This chain joins TRBV9 and TRBJ2-5; weak D call: TRBD2 (6 bases). The CDR3 is 15 amino acids. Germline lookup yields CDR1 SGDLS and CDR2 YYNGEE. The V end lost 3 bases, the J end lost 2 bases, and 14 bases lay between the germline ends. CDR3 nucleotide sequence: TGTGCCAGCAGCGGCGGAGGGTGGCGGCAAGAGACCCAGTACTTC. It yields the protein CASSGGGWRQETQYF.

This chain joins TRBV7-8 and TRBJ2-7; 10 positions match TRBD2. J was trimmed by 6 bases and V by 5 bases; bases with no gene match: 10. The CDR3 covers 15 residues. Germline V gene lookup returns CDR1 SGHVS and CDR2 FQNEAQ. For the CDR3, the DNA is TGTGCCAGCAGCCCGATAGCGGGGGGTACCGGCGAGCAGTACTTC. Protein sequence: CASSPIAGGTGEQYF.

This clone was recorded a few times. CDR3 DNA sequence: TGTGCCAGCAGCGTAGATTTGGCAGGGGGCGTCTATGGCTACACCTTC. Translation gives CASSVDLAGGVYGYTF. V usage is TRBV9 and J usage is TRBJ1-2, with 8 bases aligning to TRBD1. Per the germline V gene, CDR1 is SGDLS and CDR2 is YYNGEE. The length of the CDR3 is 16 residues. V lost 0 bases and J lost 4; bases outside the gene matches: 8.

The chain uses TRBV5-1 and TRBJ2-6; maybe TRBD1 (6 bases). Germline CDR1 is SGHRS and CDR2 is YFSETQ. CDR3 length: 17 residues. Between the trimmed V and J ends, which lost 0 bases and 0 bases, there was a span of 10 bases. The DNA for the CDR3 is TGCGCCAGCAGCTTGGGGACAGCCACCTCTGGGGCCAACGTCCTGACTTTC. This codes for CASSLGTATSGANVLTF.

The V and J genes are TRBV25-1 and TRBJ2-1; 14 positions agree with TRBD2. The germline V gene encodes CDR1 MGHDK and CDR2 SYGVNS. This CDR3 region has 18 residues. After removal of 3 bases from V and 4 bases from J, the junction contained 8 bases not matched to a gene. The CDR3 bases are TGTGCCAGCAGTGATCTTTGGACTAGCGGGGGGCCATACAATGAGCAGTTCTTC. Translated, it gives CASSDLWTSGGPYNEQFF.

The chain is built from TRBV7-9 and TRBJ2-3, with D tentatively TRBD2 (5 bases). Germline lookup yields CDR1 SEHNR and CDR2 FQNEAQ (reference sequence). Trimming shortened V by 0 bases and J by 6 bases, and 13 bases separated the two germline ends. The CDR3 totals 15 residues. The CDR3 region is CASSLAHPPGDTQYF. CDR3 DNA: TGTGCCAGCAGCTTAGCACACCCTCCGGGGGATACGCAGTATTTT.

The chain combines TRBV2 with TRBJ1-1; no definite D call. V was cut by 11 bases and J by 4 bases, with 17 bases left in between. Germline V CDR1 and CDR2: SNHLY, FYNNEI. This CDR3 has 13 residues. The CDR3 spells CAATWRVGTEAFF. CDR3 DNA sequence: TGTGCCGCCACATGGCGGGTCGGCACTGAAGCTTTCTTT.

The chain joins TRBV6-1 to TRBJ2-6, with D perhaps matching TRBD2 (6 bases). Germline CDR1 reads MNHNS; CDR2 reads SASEGT. V gave up 4 bases and J gave up 0 bases, with 10 bases separating them. The CDR3 consists of 16 residues. CDR3 amino acids: CASSGWGDSGANVLTF. In DNA form, the CDR3 reads TGTGCCAGCAGTGGGTGGGGGGACTCTGGGGCCAACGTCCTGACTTTC.

The V gene is TRBV9, the J gene TRBJ2-5; 10 bases line up with TRBD1. Looked up from germline, CDR1 is SGDLS and CDR2 is YYNGEE. Trimming at V came to 3 bases and at J to 3 bases, leaving 2 bases not matched to a gene. The CDR3 spans 14 residues. The CDR3 spells CASSEDRGKETQYF. DNA for the CDR3: TGTGCCAGCAGCGAGGACAGGGGGAAAGAGACCCAGTACTTC. Drawing the rest from reference TRBV9 and TRBJ2-5, the complete variable domain is DSGVTQTPKHLITATGQRVTLRCSPRSGDLSVYWYQQSLDQGLQFLIQYYNGEERAKGNILERFSAQQFPDLHSELNLSSLELGDSALYFCASSEDRGKETQYFGPGTRLLVL.

This rearrangement joins TRBV19 to TRBJ2-3; TRBD2 matches at 8 bases. Germline V lookup: CDR1 LNHDA, CDR2 SQIVND (reference sequence). The CDR3 extends over 17 amino acids. The V and J ends lost 2 bases and 3 bases, in that order; junction bases with no gene match: 10. The CDR3 region is CASSIWQGREGTDTQYF. DNA of the CDR3: TGTGCCAGTAGTATATGGCAGGGCCGGGAGGGGACAGATACGCAGTATTTT.

The V and J genes are TRBV11-2 and TRBJ1-2; TRBD1 aligns across 8 bases. CDR1 and CDR2 (germline): SGHAT, FQNNGV. This CDR3 spans 15 amino acids. With 1 base clipped from V and 6 bases from J, the junction kept 7 bases outside the gene matches. The CDR3 nucleotides read TGTGCCAGCAGCTTAGGTCCAGGGGGCTCTGATGGCTACACCTTC. It encodes CASSLGPGGSDGYTF.

The DNA for the CDR3 is TGTGCCAGCAGCTTTAACGGTGCGAATTCACCCCTCCACTTT. Its protein is CASSFNGANSPLHF. This chain joins TRBV7-3 and TRBJ1-6; D is undetermined. Germline-derived CDR1 and CDR2 are SGHTA and FQGTGA. The CDR3 runs 14 residues. V dropped 3 bases and J dropped 7 bases, with 10 bases sitting between them.

V and J are TRBV5-1 and TRBJ2-3; 9 positions match TRBD2. This CDR3 contains 15 residues. The germline CDR1 and CDR2 sequences are SGHRS and YFSETQ. Trimming took 3 bases from V and 5 from J; bases not matched to a gene: 7. The CDR3 region has the DNA TGCGCCAGCAGCTCCACGGGACTAGCTGGAGATACGCAGTATTTT. It translates to CASSSTGLAGDTQYF.

V is TRBV7-6 and J is TRBJ2-5; 11 positions agree with TRBD2. The V gene's germline CDR1 is SGHVS and CDR2 FNYEAQ. CDR3 length: 18 amino acids. The V segment lost 3 bases and the J segment 0 bases; nucleotides outside the gene matches: 9. CDR3 sequence reads: CASSLESLAGGDQETQYF. The CDR3 nucleotides are TGTGCCAGCAGCTTGGAGAGTCTAGCGGGGGGCGACCAAGAGACCCAGTACTTC.

This chain connects TRBV19 to TRBJ2-1; 15 bases map to TRBD2. V gave up 5 bases and J gave up 4 bases; unmatched junction bases: 15. The CDR3 spans 20 residues. Germline CDR1 LNHDA, CDR2 SQIVND (reference sequence). CDR3 amino acids: CASSSRGGLAGGWDYNEQFF. In nucleotides, the CDR3 is TGTGCCAGTAGTTCCCGGGGGGGACTAGCGGGGGGTTGGGATTACAATGAGCAGTTCTTC.

J is TRBJ1-3 and V is TRBV6-1, with D possibly matching TRBD1 (5 bases). Trimming removed 1 base at V and 4 bases at J, with 17 bases between. The CDR3 length is 17 residues. The V gene's germline CDR1 is MNHNS and CDR2 SASEGT. CDR3 in DNA: TGTGCCAGCAGTGAAGATCGGGGGAACTTTATGGGAAACACCATATATTTT. This encodes CASSEDRGNFMGNTIYF.

This chain joins TRBV6-5 and TRBJ2-7, with D tentatively TRBD2 (5 bases). Germline CDR1 is MNHEY and CDR2 is SVGAGI. Trimming took 0 bases from V and 2 from J, leaving 5 bases between them. CDR3 length: 13 amino acids. The CDR3 bases are TGTGCCAGCAGTTACTCCGGGACCTACGAGCAGTACTTC. Protein: CASSYSGTYEQYF.

The sample holds one count of this clone. The gene calls are TRBV4-3 and TRBJ2-7, with 10 bases matching TRBD2. There are 16 residues in the CDR3. V shed 0 bases and J 0 bases; nucleotides not matched to a gene: 2. In germline, CDR1 is LGHNA, CDR2 YSLEER. CDR3 coding DNA: TGCGCCAGCAGCCAAGAACTAGCGGGATCCTCCTACGAGCAGTACTTC. Translated: CASSQELAGSSYEQYF.

The genes are TRBV9 and TRBJ2-7; 12 nucleotides agree with TRBD1. CDR1 is SGDLS, CDR2 YYNGEE, per germline. The V and J ends lost 4 bases and 3 bases, in that order; junction bases with no gene match: 5. The CDR3 is 15 amino acids. The CDR3 reads CASSPGQGAFYEQYF. The CDR3 region has the DNA TGTGCCAGCAGCCCGGGACAGGGGGCCTTCTACGAGCAGTACTTC.